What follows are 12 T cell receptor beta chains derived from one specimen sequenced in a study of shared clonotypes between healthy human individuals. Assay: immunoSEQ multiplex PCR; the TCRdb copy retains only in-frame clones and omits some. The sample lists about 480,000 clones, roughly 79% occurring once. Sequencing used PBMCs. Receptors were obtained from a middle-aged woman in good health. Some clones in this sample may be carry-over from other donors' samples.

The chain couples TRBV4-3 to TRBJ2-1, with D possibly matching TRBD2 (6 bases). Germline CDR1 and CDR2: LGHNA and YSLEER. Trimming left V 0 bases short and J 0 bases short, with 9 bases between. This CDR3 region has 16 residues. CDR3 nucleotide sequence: TGCGCCAGCAGCCAAGATCCAGCGGGCTCCTACAATGAGCAGTTCTTC. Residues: CASSQDPAGSYNEQFF.

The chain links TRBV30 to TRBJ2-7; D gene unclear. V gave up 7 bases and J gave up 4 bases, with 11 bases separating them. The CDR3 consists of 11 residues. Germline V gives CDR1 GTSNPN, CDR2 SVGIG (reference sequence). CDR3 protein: CALQYRYEQYF. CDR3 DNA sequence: TGTGCCTTACAGTACCGGTACGAGCAGTACTTC.

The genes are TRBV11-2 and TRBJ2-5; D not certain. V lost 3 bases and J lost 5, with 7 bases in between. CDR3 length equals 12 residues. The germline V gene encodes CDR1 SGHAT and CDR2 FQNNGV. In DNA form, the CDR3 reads TGTGCCAGCAGCTTGAACCGGGAGACCCAGTACTTC. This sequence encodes CASSLNRETQYF.

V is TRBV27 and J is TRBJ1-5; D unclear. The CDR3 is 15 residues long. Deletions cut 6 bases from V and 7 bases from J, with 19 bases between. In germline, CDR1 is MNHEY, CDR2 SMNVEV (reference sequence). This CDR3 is CASSSSAVRRQPQHF. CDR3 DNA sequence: TGTGCCAGCAGCTCCTCGGCGGTTCGCCGGCAGCCCCAGCATTTT.

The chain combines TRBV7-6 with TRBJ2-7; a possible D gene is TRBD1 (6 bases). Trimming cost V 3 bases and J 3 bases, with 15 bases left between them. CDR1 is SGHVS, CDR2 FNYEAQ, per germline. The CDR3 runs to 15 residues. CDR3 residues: CASSLGAGMNYEQYF. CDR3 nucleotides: TGTGCCAGCAGCTTGGGGGCGGGCATGAACTACGAGCAGTACTTC.

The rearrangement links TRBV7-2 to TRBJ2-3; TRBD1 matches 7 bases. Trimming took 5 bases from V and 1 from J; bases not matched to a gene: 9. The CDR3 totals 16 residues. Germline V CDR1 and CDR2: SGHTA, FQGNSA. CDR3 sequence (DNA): TGTGCCAGCAGCCCCCGCCGGGACAGAGGCACAGATACGCAGTATTTT. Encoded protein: CASSPRRDRGTDTQYF. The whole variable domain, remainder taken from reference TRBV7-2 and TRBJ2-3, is GAGVSQSPSNKVTEKGKDVELRCDPISGHTALYWYRQSLGQGLEFLIYFQGNSAPDKSGLPSDRFSAERTGGSVSTLTIQRTQQEDSAVYLCASSPRRDRGTDTQYFGPGTRLTVL.

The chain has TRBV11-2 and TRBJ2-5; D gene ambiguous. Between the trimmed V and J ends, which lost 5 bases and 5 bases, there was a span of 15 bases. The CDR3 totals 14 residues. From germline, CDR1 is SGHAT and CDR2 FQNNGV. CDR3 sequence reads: CASSPQRLGETQYF. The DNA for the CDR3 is TGTGCCAGCAGCCCGCAACGGCTCGGGGAGACCCAGTACTTC.

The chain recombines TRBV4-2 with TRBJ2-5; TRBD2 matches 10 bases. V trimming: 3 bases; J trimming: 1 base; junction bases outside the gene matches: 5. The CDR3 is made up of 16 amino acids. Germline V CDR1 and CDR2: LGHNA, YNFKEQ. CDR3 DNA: TGTGCCAGCAGCCATGATATAGCGGGAGGCCAAGAGACCCAGTACTTC. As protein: CASSHDIAGGQETQYF.

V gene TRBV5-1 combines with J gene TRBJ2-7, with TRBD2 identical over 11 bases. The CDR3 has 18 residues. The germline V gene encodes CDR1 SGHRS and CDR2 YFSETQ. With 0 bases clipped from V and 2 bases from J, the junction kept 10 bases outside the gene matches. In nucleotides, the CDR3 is TGCGCCAGCAGCTTGGGATCTCTAGCGGGAGGATCCCCCTACGAGCAGTACTTC. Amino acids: CASSLGSLAGGSPYEQYF.

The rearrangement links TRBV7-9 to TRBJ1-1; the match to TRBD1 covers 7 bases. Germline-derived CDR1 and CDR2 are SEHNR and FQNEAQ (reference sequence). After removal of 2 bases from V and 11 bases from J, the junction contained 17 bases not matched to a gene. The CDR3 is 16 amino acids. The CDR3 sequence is CASSLTGSRGRLVAFF. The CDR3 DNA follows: TGTGCCAGCAGCTTAACCGGATCTAGGGGGCGTTTGGTTGCTTTCTTT.

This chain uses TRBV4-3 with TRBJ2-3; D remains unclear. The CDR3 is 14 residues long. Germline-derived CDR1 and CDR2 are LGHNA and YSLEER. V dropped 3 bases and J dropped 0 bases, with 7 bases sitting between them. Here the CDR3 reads CASSQVGSTDTQYF. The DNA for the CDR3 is TGCGCCAGCAGCCAGGTCGGTAGCACAGATACGCAGTATTTT.

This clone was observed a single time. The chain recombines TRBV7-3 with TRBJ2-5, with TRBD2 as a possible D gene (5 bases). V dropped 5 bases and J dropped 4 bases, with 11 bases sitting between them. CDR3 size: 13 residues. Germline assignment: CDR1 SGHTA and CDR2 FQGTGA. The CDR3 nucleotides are TGTGCCAGCAGCCCTACTAGTCTAGAGACCCAGTACTTC. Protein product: CASSPTSLETQYF.